This T cell receptor beta chain was recorded in a study of CD8 T cells in Susac syndrome. Roughly 0.45 to 1 ug RNA was reverse transcribed with random hexamers. In TCRdb, the immunoSEQ multiplex PCR reads were re-called with MiXCR into one record per CDR3 protein. The table includes tens of thousands of distinct CDR3 sequences, more than 85% detected once. J lost 4 bases, V lost 1 base, and 6 bases had no gene match. This CDR3 region has 16 residues. From germline, CDR1 is LGHNA and CDR2 YNFKEQ. The receptor comes from a human donor with Susac syndrome. The chain is built from TRBV4-2 and TRBJ1-5, with TRBD1 matching 8 bases. Material for sequencing was CD4+ T cells from PBMCs. In nucleotides, the CDR3 is TGTGCCAGCAGCCAAGCGGGCCGGACAGGGAATCAGCCCCAGCATTTT. It yields the protein CASSQAGRTGNQPQHF.